Here is one TCR beta chain with its context. The antigen remains unidentified. Its ends do not fully match the called genes, so a read error is possible. This entry is derived from a study of tumor-infiltrating lymphocytes in primary liver carcinoma. Overall study: All lesions had stage T1-T3 N0M0 and about 4 to 10 cm widths.

The researchers obtained blood RNA from unsorted whole blood and also extracted germline DNA. Preoperatively, peripheral blood was drawn, approximately 4 milliliters in total. Findings of the study overall: Pairs of tumor regions overlapped more than tumor-adjacent and tumor-blood pairs did.

The length of the CDR3 is 13 residues. Germline CDR1 SQVTM, CDR2 ANQGSEA. The researchers produced TCR beta cDNA from 500 ng total RNA with a constant-region primer. Libraries of TCR beta came from three nested multiplex PCR rounds with slightly modified ARM-PCR. Investigators reported that the first two PCR rounds, at 10 cycles each, used TRBV1-TRBV30 forward primers with a C-beta reverse primer. TCRdb re-called the multiplex PCR reads with MiXCR, one entry per CDR3 protein. This table has over 250,000 distinct CDR3 sequences, 45% to 70% appearing once. The chain joins TRBV29-1 to TRBJ2-7, with a weak D call TRBD2 (6 bases). What was sequenced was peripheral blood. The source is a woman in her 30s with primary liver carcinoma and hepatitis B virus infection. The CDR3 spells CSVNIVGGFRQCF. The CDR3 DNA sequence: TGCAGCGTTAACATAGTGGGAGGTTTTCGGCAGTGCTTC.